The clone carrying this T cell receptor beta chain was picked up one time. Its cognate antigen is unknown. Sample-barcoded 5' priming and a J-beta primer mix drove a second PCR of about 6 to 11 cycles. TCRdb analysed the 5' RACE reads with MiXCR anew, one entry per CDR3 protein. The data hold roughly 680,000 distinct CDR3 sequences, with around 45% observed a single time. This specimen comes from a study of blood T cells in healthy people across ages. Study-wide results and limits: Percentage of naive T cells showed a strong correlation with TCR beta diversity.

Isolation of PBMCs gave at least 6 million cells per sample. Germline V gene lookup returns CDR1 MNHEY and CDR2 SVGEGT. CDR3 length: 13 residues. V lost 7 bases, J lost 6 bases, and 13 bases lay in between. The sample consisted of blood. The clonotype originates from a woman in her sixties in good health. The chain is built from TRBV6-2 or TRBV6-3 and TRBJ2-1; tentative D call: TRBD2 (5 bases). In DNA, the CDR3 is TGTGCCAGCATCCCGCGACTACTCAATGAGCAGTTCTTC. Translation gives CASIPRLLNEQFF.